This T cell receptor beta chain was sequenced for a study of cytomegalovirus exposure and HLA in healthy donors. Study-wide points: A link between a missense DCLRE1C variant and TCR beta V- and J-gene trimming emerged from a later analysis. Several V segments, TRBV6-2 and TRBV6-3 among them, could not be told apart and were dropped.

Each donor's status was that of a healthy bone marrow donor. Vbeta (60) and Jbeta (13) primers were used in the PCR. Per the authors' pipeline: Approximately 11 million of tens of millions of unique TCR beta chains were shared, per a later count. Sequencing used immunoSEQ multiplex PCR; TCRdb keeps in-frame clones, though not all of them. Clonal size and the V and J genes are those of that table, whereas D and trimming came from the DNA. The sample includes about 250,000 clones, over 70% of them seen just once. For this clone: The antigen remains unidentified.

The junction had 8 bases not matched to a gene; V was cut back by 1 base and J by 6 bases. CDR3 length: 15 residues. The germline gives CDR1 SEHNR, CDR2 FQNEAQ (reference sequence). The sequencing input was PBMCs. The clonotype was recovered from a girl aged 2-9 years in good health and CMV-seronegative. The rearrangement links TRBV7-9 to TRBJ1-2; 7 bases align to TRBD1. The CDR3 nucleotides are TGTGCCAGCAGCTTAGTGCCCGACAGGGTACATGGCTACACCTTC. This encodes CASSLVPDRVHGYTF.